This T cell receptor (beta chain) was observed in a study of blood T cell repertoires in COVID-19. The data were produced by immunoSEQ multiplex PCR, yet TCRdb's version contains in-frame clones alone and is incomplete. This table holds 85,000 to 95,000 clones, roughly 87% found once. V gave up 6 bases and J gave up 4 bases, with 12 bases separating them. There are 13 residues in the CDR3. The germline V gene has CDR1 LNHNV and CDR2 YYDKDF (reference sequence). The sample was peripheral blood. J is TRBJ1-2 and V is TRBV15; tentative D call: TRBD1 (5 bases). This sequence was found in an elderly woman with active COVID-19. The CDR3 is CATRAGGAYGYTF. Written as DNA, the CDR3 is TGTGCCACCAGAGCCGGGGGAGCCTATGGCTACACCTTC.